The 8 T cell receptor beta chains below all came from one sample that was sequenced in a study of T-cell memory formation after mild COVID-19. Using its own MiXCR run on the 5' RACE reads, TCRdb lists one record per CDR3 protein. The sample holds more than 250,000 distinct CDR3 sequences; around 17% are singletons and the top ten take about 23%. The sample was PBMCs or a T cell subset sorted from them (not recorded which). These receptors came from a man younger than 35 who had mild COVID-19 (a few samples of this study predate the infection). Cell type and time point are not known.

This clonotype was observed a handful of times. The chain carries TRBV24-1 and TRBJ2-2; 7 nucleotides agree with TRBD1. The CDR3 covers 16 residues. Germline CDR1 and CDR2: KGHDR and SFDVKD. V lost 2 bases to trimming and J lost 0 bases; unmatched junction nucleotides: 2. CDR3 nucleotides: TGTGCCACCAGTGATTACAGGGGAACGAACACCGGGGAGCTGTTTTTT. Translated: CATSDYRGTNTGELFF.

This clonotype occurred a few times. The V gene is TRBV20-1, the J gene TRBJ2-3; no reliable D call. Germline V gene lookup returns CDR1 DFQATT and CDR2 SNEGSKA (reference sequence). The V end lost 5 bases, the J end lost 3 bases, and 15 bases lay between the germline ends. The CDR3 contains 14 residues. CDR3 protein: CSALLGPSTDTQYF. The CDR3 bases are TGCAGTGCTCTCCTTGGGCCTTCGACAGATACGCAGTATTTT.

This clonotype was observed a handful of times. The chain employs TRBV6-1 and TRBJ2-2; 8 bases map to TRBD2. The germline V gene has CDR1 MNHNS and CDR2 SASEGT. The ends lost 6 bases at V and 5 bases at J; junction bases unmatched: 8. CDR3 length: 15 amino acids. In nucleotides, the CDR3 is TGTGCCAGCAGAAGAGCCGGGGGGGAAACCGGGGAGCTGTTTTTT. As protein: CASRRAGGETGELFF.

This clonotype came up a few times. This sequence joins TRBV6-5 and TRBJ2-3, with 7 bases fitting TRBD2. V was pared by 5 bases and J by 9 bases, with 14 bases of the junction left unmatched. CDR1 is MNHEY and CDR2 is SVGAGI in the germline V gene. The CDR3 extends over 15 amino acids. The CDR3 nucleotides are TGTGCCAGCAGTCGACCCCCGGGACTAAAACTCACGCAGTATTTT. This gives the protein CASSRPPGLKLTQYF.

In its sample, this clonotype was seen many times. V and J are TRBV10-3 and TRBJ2-5, with 10 bases fitting TRBD1. V shed 4 bases and J 2 bases; nucleotides not matched to a gene: 7. Germline lookup yields CDR1 ENHRY and CDR2 SYGVKD. This CDR3 is built from 16 residues. The CDR3 protein is CAISGPGTGVQETQYF. CDR3 sequence (DNA): TGTGCCATCAGTGGGCCCGGGACAGGGGTTCAAGAGACCCAGTACTTC.

This sequence joins TRBV7-9 and TRBJ2-2; possible D gene TRBD2, 5 bases. The V and J ends lost 4 bases and 6 bases respectively, with 15 bases between them. The CDR3 runs to 15 residues. Looked up from germline, CDR1 is SEHNR and CDR2 is FQNEAQ (reference sequence). DNA for the CDR3: TGTGCCAGCAGCTATCTTCGCCTGCGGGCCGGGGAGCTGTTTTTT. Translating it yields CASSYLRLRAGELFF. The full variable domain, its missing parts supplied by reference TRBV7-9 and TRBJ2-2, is DTGVSQNPRHKITKRGQNVTFRCDPISEHNRLYWYRQTLGQGPEFLTYFQNEAQLEKSRLLSDRFSAERPKGSFSTLEIQRTEQGDSAMYLCASSYLRLRAGELFFGEGSRLTVL.

DNA for the CDR3: TGCGCCAGCAGCCAAGAGGATACAGGGGGCTACATTCAGTACTTC. Protein sequence: CASSQEDTGGYIQYF. The chain couples TRBV4-1 to TRBJ2-4; 9 nucleotides match TRBD1. Trimming at V came to 0 bases and at J to 8 bases, leaving 5 bases not matched to a gene. The germline CDR1 and CDR2 sequences are MGHRA and YSYEKL. The CDR3 spans 15 residues.

This clonotype was detected a few times. The genes are TRBV15 and TRBJ2-5; D unresolved. Germline CDR1 and CDR2: LNHNV and YYDKDF (reference sequence). This CDR3 comprises 13 residues. V dropped 6 bases and J dropped 0 bases, with 8 bases sitting between them. CDR3 nucleotides: TGTGCCACCAGATCCGAGTACCAAGAGACCCAGTACTTC. Translating gives CATRSEYQETQYF. Full variable domain (remainder filled in from reference TRBV15 and TRBJ2-5): DAMVIQNPRYQVTQFGKPVTLSCSQTLNHNVMYWYQQKSSQAPKLLFHYYDKDFNNEADTPDNFQSRRPNTSFCFLDIRSPGLGDTAMYLCATRSEYQETQYFGPGTRLLVL.